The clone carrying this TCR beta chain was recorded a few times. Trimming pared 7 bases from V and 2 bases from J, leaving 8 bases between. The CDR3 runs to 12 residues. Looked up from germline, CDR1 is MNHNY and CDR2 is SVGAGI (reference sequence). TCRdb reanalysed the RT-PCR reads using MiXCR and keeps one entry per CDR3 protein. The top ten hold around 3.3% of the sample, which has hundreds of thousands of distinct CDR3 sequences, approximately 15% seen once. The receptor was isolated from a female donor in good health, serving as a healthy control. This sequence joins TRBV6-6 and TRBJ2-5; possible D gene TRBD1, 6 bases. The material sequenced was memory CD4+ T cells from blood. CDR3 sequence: CASTDRQETQYF. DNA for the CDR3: TGTGCCAGCACGGACAGACAAGAGACCCAGTACTTC.